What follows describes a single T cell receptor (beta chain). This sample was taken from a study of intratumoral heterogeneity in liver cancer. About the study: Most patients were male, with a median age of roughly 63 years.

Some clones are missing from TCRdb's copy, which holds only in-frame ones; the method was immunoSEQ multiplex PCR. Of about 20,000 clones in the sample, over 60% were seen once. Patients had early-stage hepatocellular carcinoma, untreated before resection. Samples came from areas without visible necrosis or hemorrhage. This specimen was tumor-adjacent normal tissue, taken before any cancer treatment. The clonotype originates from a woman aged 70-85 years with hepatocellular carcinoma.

CDR3 loop: CASSRGETQYF. In DNA, the CDR3 is TGTGCCAGCAGCAGAGGAGAGACCCAGTACTTC. V and J are TRBV5-6 and TRBJ2-5; no clear D gene. This CDR3 spans 11 amino acids. Germline assignment: CDR1 SGHDT and CDR2 YYEEEE. V was cut by 4 bases and J by 4 bases, with 5 bases left in between. Supplemented by reference TRBV5-6 and TRBJ2-5, the full variable domain reads DAGVTQSPTHLIKTRGQQVTLRCSPKSGHDTVSWYQQALGQGPQFIFQYYEEEERQRGNFPDRFSGHQFPNYSSELNVNALLLGDSALYLCASSRGETQYFGPGTRLLVL.